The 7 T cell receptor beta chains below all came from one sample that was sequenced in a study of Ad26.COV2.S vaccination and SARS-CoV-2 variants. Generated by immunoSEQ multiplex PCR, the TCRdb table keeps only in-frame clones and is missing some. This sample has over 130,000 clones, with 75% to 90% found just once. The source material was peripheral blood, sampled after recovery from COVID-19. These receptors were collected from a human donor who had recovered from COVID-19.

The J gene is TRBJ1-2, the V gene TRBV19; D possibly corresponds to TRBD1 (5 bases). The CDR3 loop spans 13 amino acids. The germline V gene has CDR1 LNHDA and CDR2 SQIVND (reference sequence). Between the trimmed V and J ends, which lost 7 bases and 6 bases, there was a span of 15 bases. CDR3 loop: CASIAGTGNGYTF. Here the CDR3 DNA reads TGTGCCAGTATAGCGGGGACGGGGAATGGCTACACCTTC.

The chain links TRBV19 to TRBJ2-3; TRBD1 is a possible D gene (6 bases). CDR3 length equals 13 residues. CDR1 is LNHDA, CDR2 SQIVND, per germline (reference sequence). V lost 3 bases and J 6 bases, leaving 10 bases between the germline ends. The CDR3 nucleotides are TGTGCCAGTAGTATCCAGGGGAAGGATACGCAGTATTTT. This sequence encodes CASSIQGKDTQYF.

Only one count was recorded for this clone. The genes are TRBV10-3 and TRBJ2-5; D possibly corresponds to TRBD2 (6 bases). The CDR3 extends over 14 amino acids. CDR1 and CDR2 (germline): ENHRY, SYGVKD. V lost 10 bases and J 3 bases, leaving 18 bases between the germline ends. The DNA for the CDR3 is TGTGCCACAGAGCCCGGTAGCGGTGAAGAGACCCAGTACTTC. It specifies CATEPGSGEETQYF.

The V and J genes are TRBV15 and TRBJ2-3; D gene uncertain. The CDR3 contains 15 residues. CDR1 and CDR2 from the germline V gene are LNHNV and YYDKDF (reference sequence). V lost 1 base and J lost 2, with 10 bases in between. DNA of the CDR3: TGTGCCACCAGCAGAGGGGTGGTGACCACAGATACGCAGTATTTT. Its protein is CATSRGVVTTDTQYF.

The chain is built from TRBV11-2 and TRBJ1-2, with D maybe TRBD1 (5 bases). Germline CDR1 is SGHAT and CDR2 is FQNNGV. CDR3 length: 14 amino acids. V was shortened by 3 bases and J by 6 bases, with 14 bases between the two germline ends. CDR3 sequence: CASSLGGDLHGYTF. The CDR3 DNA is TGTGCCAGCAGCTTGGGGGGTGACCTGCATGGCTACACCTTC.

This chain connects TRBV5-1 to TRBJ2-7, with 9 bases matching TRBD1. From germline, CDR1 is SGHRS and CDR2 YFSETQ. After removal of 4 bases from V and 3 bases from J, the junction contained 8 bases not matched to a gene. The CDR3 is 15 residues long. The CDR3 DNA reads TGCGCCAGCAGCATGGGGACAGGGAGCCTCTACGAGCAGTACTTC. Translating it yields CASSMGTGSLYEQYF. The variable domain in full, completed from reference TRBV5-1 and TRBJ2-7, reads KAGVTQTPRYLIKTRGQQVTLSCSPISGHRSVSWYQQTPGQGLQFLFEYFSETQRNKGNFPGRFSGRQFSNSRSEMNVSTLELGDSALYLCASSMGTGSLYEQYFGPGTRLTVT.

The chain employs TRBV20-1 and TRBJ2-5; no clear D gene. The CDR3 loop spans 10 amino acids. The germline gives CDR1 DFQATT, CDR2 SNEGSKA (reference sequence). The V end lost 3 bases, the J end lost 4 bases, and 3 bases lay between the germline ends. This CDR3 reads CSASIETQYF. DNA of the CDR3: TGCAGTGCTAGCATAGAGACCCAGTACTTC.